The clone carrying this T cell receptor beta chain showed up many times. What it binds is unknown. As for time point: newly diagnosed GD, antithyroid drugs for less than 3 months. After RNA was extracted from PBMCs, the TCR library was made from it. Graves' disease diagnosis followed American Thyroid Association guidelines. The CDR3 contains 16 residues. V gave up 4 bases and J gave up 5 bases; unmatched junction bases: 9. Germline loops: CDR1 KGHSH, CDR2 LQKENI. Assembly of TCR beta libraries relied on iRepertoire HTBI primers together with Arm-PCR of CDR3 regions. TCRdb analysed the multiplex PCR reads with MiXCR anew, one entry per CDR3 protein. The data show approximately 540,000 distinct CDR3 sequences, with around 13% seen just once and over 7% held by the top ten. This sample was taken from a study of regulatory T cells in long-lasting Graves disease. Study observations and caveats: New patients shared some 970 public clonotypes, fewer than the 2,500 to 3,500 shared by persistent patients. Repertoires from persistent disease leaned toward TRBV28, TRBJ1-2 and TRBJ2-5.

The sample was also reused in another study, on T cells in Graves' hyperthyroidism and ophthalmopathy. According to that study: HTBI primers were employed in a first-round RT-PCR of the TCR CDR3.

Sequenced here: peripheral blood mononuclear cells (PBMCs), sampled at new diagnosis, from a patient treated with antithyroid drugs. The receptor was derived from a woman younger than 45 with Graves disease. The chain carries TRBV18 and TRBJ1-1, with 11 nucleotides matching TRBD1. The CDR3 loop reads CASSLLGQGGRTEAFF. The CDR3 DNA sequence: TGTGCCAGCTCACTCTTGGGACAGGGGGGAAGGACTGAAGCTTTCTTT.